This T cell receptor (beta chain) was captured in a study of shared clonotypes between healthy human individuals. Across the whole study: There were three CD4 naive, three CD4 memory, two CD8 naive and one CD8 memory plates per donor.

It was CD45RO-negative cells, positively selected for CCR7, that made up naive CD8 cells, with terminally differentiated effector memory CD45RA+ cells excluded. Over several immunoSEQ plates, each subset's genomic DNA was distributed in even portions. Assay used: immunoSEQ multiplex PCR; TCRdb lists only in-frame clones, some missing. The top ten hold 0.85% to 1.3% of the sample, which has millions of clones, about 95% seen once. About this clone itself: The antigen is not known.

Study-wide findings and caveats: Non-shared clonotypes displayed generation probabilities falling below those of clonotypes present in all four donors.

Germline-derived CDR1 and CDR2 are SGHNT and YYREEE (reference sequence). The CDR3 totals 12 residues. V dropped 4 bases and J dropped 3 bases, with 5 bases sitting between them. The clonotype originates from a man between 18 and 35 years old in good health. The genes are TRBV5-4 and TRBJ1-3; D perhaps matches TRBD1 (5 bases). Sequencing was done on a sample of naive CD8+ T cells sorted from blood. DNA for the CDR3: TGTGCCAGCAGCAGGGGTGGAAACACCATATATTTT. Protein product: CASSRGGNTIYF.